The rows below give T cell receptor beta chains drawn from one sample of a study of blood T cell repertoires in COVID-19. The repertoire was sequenced with immunoSEQ multiplex PCR; TCRdb's copy has only in-frame clones and lacks some. The top ten clones hold 4% to 4.5% of a sample with some 460,000 clones, 85% to 90% of them seen once. Input material: peripheral blood. These receptors were taken from a woman between 25 and 40 years old with acute or convalescent COVID-19. CDR3s include the opening cysteine and the closing phenylalanine or tryptophan. D genes are given only for firm matches. Only some rows state a clone size, as once, few, many or a class for expanded clones.

size | J | V | D | DNA | CDR3
- | TRBJ2-5 | TRBV21-1 | - | TGTGCCAGCAGCAAACTAGCGGGGAAATTCTACCAAGAGACCCAGTACTTC | CASSKLAGKFYQETQYF
- | TRBJ2-7 | TRBV6-5 | - | TGTGCCAGCAGGGCTCGCAGAGAGACTACCTACGAGCAGTACTTC | CASRARRETTYEQYF
once | TRBJ2-1 | TRBV2 | TRBD1 | TGTGCCAGCAGTGAAGCGCCTCAGGGGGCCTACAATGAGCAGTTCTTC | CASSEAPQGAYNEQFF
- | TRBJ1-6 | TRBV24-1 | - | TGTGCCACCAGTGATTTGTTGCCAGTGGCCCTCTTTTGGAATTCACCCCTCCACTTT | CATSDLLPVALFWNSPLHF
- | TRBJ1-2 | TRBV30 | - | TGTGCCTGGAGTGTTCAGGGGAGCTATGGCTACACCTTC | CAWSVQGSYGYTF
- | TRBJ1-1 | TRBV19 | - | TGTGCCAGTAGTATGCGGGGGGAGTTGAACACTGAAGCTTTCTTT | CASSMRGELNTEAFF
- | TRBJ1-4 | TRBV5-6 | - | TGTGCCAGCAGCTTTTTTAACAGGGACCCTGAAAAACTGTTTTTT | CASSFFNRDPEKLFF
few | TRBJ1-5 | TRBV19 | - | TGTGCCAGTAGGGATGGGGGGGCAGGAAATCAGCCCCAGCATTTT | CASRDGGAGNQPQHF
- | TRBJ1-1 | TRBV2 | - | TGTGCCAGCAGGTTTACAGGGAACGAGAACACTGAAGCTTTCTTT | CASRFTGNENTEAFF
once | TRBJ2-5 | TRBV5-4 | - | TGTGCCAGCAGCTCCGATGGCCGGGACTACCAAGAGACCCAGTACTTC | CASSSDGRDYQETQYF